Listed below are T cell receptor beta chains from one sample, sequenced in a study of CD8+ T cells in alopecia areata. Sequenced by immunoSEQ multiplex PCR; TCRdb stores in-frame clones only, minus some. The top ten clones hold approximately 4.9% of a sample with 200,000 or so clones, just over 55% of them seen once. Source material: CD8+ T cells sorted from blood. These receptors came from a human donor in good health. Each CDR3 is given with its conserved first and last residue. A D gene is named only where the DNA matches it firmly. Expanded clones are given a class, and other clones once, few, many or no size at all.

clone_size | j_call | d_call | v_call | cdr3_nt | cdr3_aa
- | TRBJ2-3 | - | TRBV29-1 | TGCAGCGTTGAAGGGGGCGTTGGGACGGTTGTAAAAGATACGCAGTATTTT | CSVEGGVGTVVKDTQYF
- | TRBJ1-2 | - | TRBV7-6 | TGTGCCAGCAGCCCACGTGTGGGGGACTATGGCTACACCTTC | CASSPRVGDYGYTF
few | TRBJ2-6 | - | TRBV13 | TGTGCCAGCGGTCCCGGGACGTACAGCTCTGGGGCCAACGTCCTGACTTTC | CASGPGTYSSGANVLTF
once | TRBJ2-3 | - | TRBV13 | TGTGCCAGCAGCCCAGGGGTAGGGGTGGAATTTGGCACAGATACGCAGTATTTT | CASSPGVGVEFGTDTQYF
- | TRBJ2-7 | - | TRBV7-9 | TGTGCCAGCAGCTTAGCACTAGGCCTAGACGAGCAGTACTTC | CASSLALGLDEQYF
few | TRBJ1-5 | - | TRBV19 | TGTGCCAGTAGTTTCGGTCTGGGGAATCAGCCCCAGCATTTT | CASSFGLGNQPQHF
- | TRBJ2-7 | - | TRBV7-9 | TGTGCCAGCAGCCCCGGACTGCACGAGCAGTACTTC | CASSPGLHEQYF
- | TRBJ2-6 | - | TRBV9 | TGTGCCAGCAGCATAAAATTCTCTGGGGCCAACGTCCTGACTTTC | CASSIKFSGANVLTF
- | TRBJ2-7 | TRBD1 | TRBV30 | TGTGCCCTTGACAGGGGGGTCTACGAGCAGTACTTC | CALDRGVYEQYF
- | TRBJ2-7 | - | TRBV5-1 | TGCGCCAGCAGCTTGGGGCTGGGTGATGTACTCTACGAGCAGTACTTC | CASSLGLGDVLYEQYF
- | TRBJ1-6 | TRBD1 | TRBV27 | TGTGCCAGCAGTTTAGGGTTCGGGACAGCAAATTCACCCCTCCACTTT | CASSLGFGTANSPLHF
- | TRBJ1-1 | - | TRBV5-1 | TGCGCCAGCAGCCTGCTCAGAGGGGGGCACACTGAAGCTTTCTTT | CASSLLRGGHTEAFF
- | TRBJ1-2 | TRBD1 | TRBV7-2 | TGTGCCAGCAGCCCCCTTGGGACAGGGTTTTGGGGCTATGGCTACACCTTC | CASSPLGTGFWGYGYTF
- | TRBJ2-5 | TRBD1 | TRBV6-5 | TGTGCCAGCAGTTACTCGACAGGGGGACTCCTGGAGACCCAGTACTTC | CASSYSTGGLLETQYF
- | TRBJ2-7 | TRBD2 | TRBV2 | TGTGCCAGCACTGGGCGGGGGACCTACGAGCAGTACTTC | CASTGRGTYEQYF
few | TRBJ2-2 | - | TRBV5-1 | - | CASSFGQGTGELFF
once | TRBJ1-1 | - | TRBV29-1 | TGCAGCGTTGGGGCTGCTACTGAAGCTTTCTTT | CSVGAATEAFF
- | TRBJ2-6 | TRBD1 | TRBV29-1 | TGCAGCGTTGAAGGACCCCGGGACAGGGGGTGGCCTGGGGCCAACGTCCTGACTTTC | CSVEGPRDRGWPGANVLTF
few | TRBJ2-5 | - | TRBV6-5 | TGTGCCAGCAGTAAGAAAGAGACCCAGTACTTC | CASSKKETQYF
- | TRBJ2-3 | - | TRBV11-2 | TGTGCCAGCAGCTTAGATTCCCTGCCAGATACGCAGTATTTT | CASSLDSLPDTQYF
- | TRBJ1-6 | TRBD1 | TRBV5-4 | TGTGCCAGCAGCATGACAGGGGGGTCCTATAATTCACCCCTCCACTTT | CASSMTGGSYNSPLHF
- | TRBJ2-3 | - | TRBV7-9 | TGTGCCAGCAGCTTGACGGCGGGGAAGGGAGATACGCAGTATTTT | CASSLTAGKGDTQYF
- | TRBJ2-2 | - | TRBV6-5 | TGTGCCAGCAGTTACGTCGGGGCGGACGGGGAGCTGTTTTTT | CASSYVGADGELFF
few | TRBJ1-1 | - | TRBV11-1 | TGTGCCAGCAGCCAAGGCGGGACGGGGTACTCGGTTGAAGCTTTCTTT | CASSQGGTGYSVEAFF
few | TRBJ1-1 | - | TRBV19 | TGTGCCAGTAGTACGGGGATCACTGAAGCTTTCTTT | CASSTGITEAFF
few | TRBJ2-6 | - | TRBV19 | TGTGCCAGTAGTTCCGTGGGGGCCAACGTCCTGACTTTC | CASSSVGANVLTF
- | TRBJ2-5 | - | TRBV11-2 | TGTGCCAGCAGCTTATCGGCGGGGCAAGAGACCCAGTACTTC | CASSLSAGQETQYF
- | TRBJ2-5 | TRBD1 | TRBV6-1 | TGTGCCAGCAGTGGGGAGACAGGGCTCCAAGAGACCCAGTACTTC | CASSGETGLQETQYF
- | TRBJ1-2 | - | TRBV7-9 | TGTGCCAGCAGCTTGGGTAAAGGACAGACTGCCAGCTATGGCTACACCTTC | CASSLGKGQTASYGYTF
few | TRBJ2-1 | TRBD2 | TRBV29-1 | TGCAGCGTTGAAGGCGGGGGGCTAAACAATGAGCAGTTCTTC | CSVEGGGLNNEQFF
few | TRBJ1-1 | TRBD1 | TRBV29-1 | TGCAGCGTCGCAACAGGGGGCAATGAAGCTTTCTTT | CSVATGGNEAFF
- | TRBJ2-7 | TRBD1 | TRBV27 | TGTGCCAGCAGTCCTGGACAGGGGGCCTACGAGCAGTACTTC | CASSPGQGAYEQYF
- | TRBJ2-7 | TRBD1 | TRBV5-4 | TGTGCCAGCAGCCCGACCCTCTCTGGGACAGGGTTGGGATACGACTACGAGCAGTACTTC | CASSPTLSGTGLGYDYEQYF
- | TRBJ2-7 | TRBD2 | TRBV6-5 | TGTGCCAGCAGCCCACGCCGGACTAGCGGGGAGCAGTACTTC | CASSPRRTSGEQYF
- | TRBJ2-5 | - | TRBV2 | TGTGCCAGCAGTGAAAGGCGGAAGCAGGGCCAAGAGACCCAGTACTTC | CASSERRKQGQETQYF
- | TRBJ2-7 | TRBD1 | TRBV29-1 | TGCAGCTCGAGGACAGGGGGCCTAGGCGAGCAGTACTTC | CSSRTGGLGEQYF
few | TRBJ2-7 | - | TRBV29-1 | TGCAGCGTTGAAGGGGACCCCTCCTACGAGCAGTACTTC | CSVEGDPSYEQYF
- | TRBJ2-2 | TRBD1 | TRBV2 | TGTGCCAGTGGGGACAGGGGTGACACCGGGGAGCTGTTTTTT | CASGDRGDTGELFF
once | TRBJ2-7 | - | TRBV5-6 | TGTGCCAGCAGCTTGGGGGGGCCCTACGAGCAGTACTTC | CASSLGGPYEQYF
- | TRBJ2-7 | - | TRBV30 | TGTGCCTGGAGGACAGGACCCTACGAGCAGTACTTC | CAWRTGPYEQYF
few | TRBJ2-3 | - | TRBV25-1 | TGTGCCAGCAGTGTAGGGTCTCTAGATACGCAGTATTTT | CASSVGSLDTQYF
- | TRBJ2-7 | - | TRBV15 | TGTGCCACCAGCAGGGAAGGACCGTACGAGCAGTACTTC | CATSREGPYEQYF
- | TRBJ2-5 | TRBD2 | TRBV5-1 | TGCGCCAGCAGCCGCAGCGGGGGGCCTGATGTGGGGACCCAGTACTTC | CASSRSGGPDVGTQYF
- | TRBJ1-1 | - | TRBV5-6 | TGTGCCAGCAGCCATTTTTCCCTGGGGACTGAAGCTTTCTTT | CASSHFSLGTEAFF
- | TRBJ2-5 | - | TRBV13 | TGTGCCAGCAGCGATAACCGGGACCCCCAGTACTTC | CASSDNRDPQYF
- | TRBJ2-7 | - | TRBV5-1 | TGCGCCAGCAGCTTGTCGACAGTCCGCGAGCAGTACTTC | CASSLSTVREQYF
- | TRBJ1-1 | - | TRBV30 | TGTGCCTGGAGTATCGGGAACACTGAAGCTTTCTTT | CAWSIGNTEAFF
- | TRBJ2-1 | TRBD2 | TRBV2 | TGTGCCAGCAGTGCAGCTAGCGGGGCTTATCATGAGCAGTTCTTC | CASSAASGAYHEQFF
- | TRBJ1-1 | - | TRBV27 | TGTGCCAGCTCCACGGGGCTTTTGAACACTGAAGCTTTCTTT | CASSTGLLNTEAFF